Detailed here is one T cell receptor beta chain. No antigen is known for it. This sample is drawn from a study of T cell responses to AZD1222 COVID-19 vaccine. Here immunoSEQ multiplex PCR was the method, and the copy in TCRdb shows in-frame clones only, minus some. Here the sample spans about 120,000 clones, roughly nine tenths being singletons. V was pared by 4 bases and J by 2 bases, with 12 bases between. This CDR3 has 14 residues. Looked up from germline, CDR1 is LNHDA and CDR2 is SQIVND (reference sequence). Study-wide points: Close to half of spike-specific TCRs reportedly recognize unmutated variant regions. At 160-218 and 743-854, vaccine-associated CD4 TCRs were dominant, and they spanned spike. Seropositive at baseline were only five or six AZD1222 recipients. The breadth and depth of Spike-specific TCRs increased once two AZD1222 doses had been given.

The chain combines TRBV19 with TRBJ2-7; a weak D match, TRBD1 (5 bases). The sample consisted of peripheral blood, taken on day 0 of AZD1222 vaccination. This receptor was obtained from an adult in good health. CDR3 residues: CASSNTQGTYEQYF. The CDR3 DNA is TGTGCCAGTAGTAACACTCAGGGTACCTACGAGCAGTACTTC.